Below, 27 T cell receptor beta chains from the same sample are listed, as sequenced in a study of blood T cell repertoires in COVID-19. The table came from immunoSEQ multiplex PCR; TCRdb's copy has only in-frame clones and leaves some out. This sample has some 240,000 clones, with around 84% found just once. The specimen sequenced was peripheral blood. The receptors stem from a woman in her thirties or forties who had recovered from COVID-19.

CDR3 sequence reads: CASSYSAGESGYTF. The CDR3 DNA sequence: TGTGCCAGCAGTTACTCGGCAGGGGAGTCTGGCTACACCTTC. This chain uses TRBV6-5 with TRBJ1-2, with TRBD1 as a possible D gene (6 bases). Germline V lookup: CDR1 MNHEY, CDR2 SVGAGI. Trimming pared 0 bases from V and 7 bases from J, leaving 12 bases between. This CDR3 contains 14 residues.

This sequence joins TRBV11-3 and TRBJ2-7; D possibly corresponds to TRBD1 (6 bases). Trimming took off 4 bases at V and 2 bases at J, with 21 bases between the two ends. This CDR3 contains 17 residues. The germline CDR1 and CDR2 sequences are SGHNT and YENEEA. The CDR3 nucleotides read TGTGCCAGCAGCTACAAAACGGACAGCAAAAACCCCTACGAGCAGTACTTC. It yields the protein CASSYKTDSKNPYEQYF.

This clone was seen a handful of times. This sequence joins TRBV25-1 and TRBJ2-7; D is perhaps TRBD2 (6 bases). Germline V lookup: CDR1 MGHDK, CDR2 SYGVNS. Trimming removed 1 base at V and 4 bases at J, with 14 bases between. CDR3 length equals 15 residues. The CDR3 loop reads CASSELGGSGYEQYF. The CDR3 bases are TGTGCCAGCAGTGAATTGGGGGGATCTGGATACGAGCAGTACTTC.

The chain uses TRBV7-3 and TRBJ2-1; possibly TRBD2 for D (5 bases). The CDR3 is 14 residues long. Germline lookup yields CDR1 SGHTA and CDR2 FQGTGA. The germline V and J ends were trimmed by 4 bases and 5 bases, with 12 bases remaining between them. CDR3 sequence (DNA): TGTGCCAGCAGCTACACGGGGTTTAACAATGAGCAGTTCTTC. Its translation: CASSYTGFNNEQFF.

CDR3 nucleotide sequence: TGCGCCAGCAGCTTGGCGTCTACAGGGGCTGGAAACACCATATATTTT. Protein: CASSLASTGAGNTIYF. The chain carries TRBV5-1 and TRBJ1-3, with 7 bases aligning to TRBD1. With 0 bases clipped from V and 2 bases from J, the junction kept 5 bases outside the gene matches. Germline V lookup: CDR1 SGHRS, CDR2 YFSETQ. The CDR3 runs 16 residues. The full variable domain, completed using reference TRBV5-1 and TRBJ1-3, is KAGVTQTPRYLIKTRGQQVTLSCSPISGHRSVSWYQQTPGQGLQFLFEYFSETQRNKGNFPGRFSGRQFSNSRSEMNVSTLELGDSALYLCASSLASTGAGNTIYFGEGSWLTVV.

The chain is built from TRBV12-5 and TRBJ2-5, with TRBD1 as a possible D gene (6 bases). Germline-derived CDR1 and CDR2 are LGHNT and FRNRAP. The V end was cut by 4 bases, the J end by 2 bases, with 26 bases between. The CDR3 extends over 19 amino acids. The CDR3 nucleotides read TGTGCTAGTGGTTGGACAGCGTCTACCCGGACAGACTTACAAGAGACCCAGTACTTC. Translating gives CASGWTASTRTDLQETQYF.

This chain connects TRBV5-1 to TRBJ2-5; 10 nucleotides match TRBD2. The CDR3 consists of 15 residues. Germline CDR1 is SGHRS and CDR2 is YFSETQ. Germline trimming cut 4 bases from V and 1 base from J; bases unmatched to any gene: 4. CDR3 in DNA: TGCGCCAGCAGCCCTAGCGGGGGCCCCCAAGAGACCCAGTACTTC. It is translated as CASSPSGGPQETQYF.

CDR3 sequence (DNA): TGTGCCAGTAGGGGACAGGGGGCCTACGAGCAGTACTTC. It codes for CASRGQGAYEQYF. The chain combines TRBV19 with TRBJ2-7; 11 nucleotides line up with TRBD1. J was trimmed by 2 bases and V by 6 bases; bases with no gene match: 0. This CDR3 is built from 13 residues. CDR1 is LNHDA, CDR2 SQIVND, per germline (reference sequence).

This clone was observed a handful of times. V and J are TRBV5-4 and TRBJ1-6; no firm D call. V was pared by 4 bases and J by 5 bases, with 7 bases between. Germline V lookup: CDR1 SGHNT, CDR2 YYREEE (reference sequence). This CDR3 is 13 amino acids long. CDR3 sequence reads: CASSTQNNSPLHF. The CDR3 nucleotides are TGTGCCAGCAGCACACAGAATAATTCACCCCTCCACTTT.

CDR3 bases: TGTGCCAGCAGTTTACTAGCGGGGGGACTCACAGATACGCAGTATTTT. It yields the protein CASSLLAGGLTDTQYF. The V gene is TRBV9, the J gene TRBJ2-3, with 12 bases lining up with TRBD2. CDR1 is SGDLS and CDR2 is YYNGEE in the germline V gene. This CDR3 spans 16 amino acids. V shed 5 bases and J 2 bases; nucleotides not matched to a gene: 6.

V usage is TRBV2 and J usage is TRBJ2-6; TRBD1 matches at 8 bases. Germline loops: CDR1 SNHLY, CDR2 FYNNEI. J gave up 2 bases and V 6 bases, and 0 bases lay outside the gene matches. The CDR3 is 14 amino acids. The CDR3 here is CASRGQAGANVLTF. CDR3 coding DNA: TGTGCCAGCAGGGGACAGGCTGGGGCCAACGTCCTGACTTTC.

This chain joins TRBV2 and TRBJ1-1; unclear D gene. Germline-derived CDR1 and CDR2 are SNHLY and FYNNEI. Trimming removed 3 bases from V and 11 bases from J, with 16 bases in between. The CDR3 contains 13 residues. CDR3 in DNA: TGTGCCAGCAGTGATCGGCAGCGATATACGGCTTTCTTT. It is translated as CASSDRQRYTAFF. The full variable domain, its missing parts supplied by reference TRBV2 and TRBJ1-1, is EPEVTQTPSHQVTQMGQEVILRCVPISNHLYFYWYRQILGQKVEFLVSFYNNEISEKSEIFDDQFSVERPDGSNFTLKIRSTKLEDSAMYFCASSDRQRYTAFFGQGTRLTVV.

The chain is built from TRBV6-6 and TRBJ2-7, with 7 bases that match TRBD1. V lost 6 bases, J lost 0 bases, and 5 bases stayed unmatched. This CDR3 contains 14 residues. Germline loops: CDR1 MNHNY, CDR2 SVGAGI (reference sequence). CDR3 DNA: TGTGCCAGCAGGGGGACAGAGAGCTCCTACGAGCAGTACTTC. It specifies CASRGTESSYEQYF.

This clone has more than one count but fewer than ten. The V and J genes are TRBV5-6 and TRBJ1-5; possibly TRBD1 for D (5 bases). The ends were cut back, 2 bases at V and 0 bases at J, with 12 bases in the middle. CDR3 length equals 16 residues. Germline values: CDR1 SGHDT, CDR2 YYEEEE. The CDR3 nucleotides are TGTGCCAGCAGCTTCATGACGGGGGGTAGCAATCAGCCCCAGCATTTT. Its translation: CASSFMTGGSNQPQHF.

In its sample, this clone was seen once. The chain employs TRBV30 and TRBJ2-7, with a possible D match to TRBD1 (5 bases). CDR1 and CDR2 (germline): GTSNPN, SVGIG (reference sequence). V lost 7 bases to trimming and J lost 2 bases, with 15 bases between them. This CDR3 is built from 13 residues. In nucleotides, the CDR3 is TGTGCCTCTACGACAGAGTCCCCCTACGAGCAGTACTTC. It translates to CASTTESPYEQYF.

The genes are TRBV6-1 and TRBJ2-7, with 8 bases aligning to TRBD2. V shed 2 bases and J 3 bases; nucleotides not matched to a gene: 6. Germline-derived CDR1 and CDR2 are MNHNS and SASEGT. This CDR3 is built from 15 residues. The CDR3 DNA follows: TGTGCCAGCAGTGAAATATATGGGACTAGCTACGAGCAGTACTTC. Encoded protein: CASSEIYGTSYEQYF.

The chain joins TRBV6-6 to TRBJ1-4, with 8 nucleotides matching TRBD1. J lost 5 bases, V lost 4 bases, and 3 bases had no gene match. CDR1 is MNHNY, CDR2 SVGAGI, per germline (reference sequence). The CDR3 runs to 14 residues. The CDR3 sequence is CASSLGQGNEKLFF. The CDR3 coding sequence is TGTGCCAGCAGTTTAGGACAGGGCAATGAAAAACTGTTTTTT.

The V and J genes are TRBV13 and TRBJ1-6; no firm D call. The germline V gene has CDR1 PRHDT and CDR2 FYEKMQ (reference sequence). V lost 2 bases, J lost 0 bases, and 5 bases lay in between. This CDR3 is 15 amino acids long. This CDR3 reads CASSLYSSYNSPLHF. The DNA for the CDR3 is TGTGCCAGCAGCTTATACAGCTCCTATAATTCACCCCTCCACTTT.

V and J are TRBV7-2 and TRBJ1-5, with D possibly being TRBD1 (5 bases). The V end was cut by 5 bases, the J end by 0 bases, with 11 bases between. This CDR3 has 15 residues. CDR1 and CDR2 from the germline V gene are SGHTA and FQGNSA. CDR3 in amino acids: CASSTGGFSNQPQHF. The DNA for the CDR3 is TGTGCCAGCAGCACCGGGGGATTTAGCAATCAGCCCCAGCATTTT.

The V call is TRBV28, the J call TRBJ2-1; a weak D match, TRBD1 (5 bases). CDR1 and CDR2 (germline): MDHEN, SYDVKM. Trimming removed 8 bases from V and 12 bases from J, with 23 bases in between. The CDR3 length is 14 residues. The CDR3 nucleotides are TGTGCCAGCGATAGTCGACTCAGTGGGGCTGTGCAGTTCTTC. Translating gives CASDSRLSGAVQFF. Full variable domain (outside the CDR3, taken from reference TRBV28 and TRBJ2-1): DVKVTQSSRYLVKRTGEKVFLECVQDMDHENMFWYRQDPGLGLRLIYFSYDVKMKEKGDIPEGYSVSREKKERFSLILESASTNQTSMYLCASDSRLSGAVQFFGPGTRLTVL.

The CDR3 protein is CASSQDRSFGEQFF. DNA of the CDR3: TGCGCCAGCAGCCAAGATAGAAGTTTCGGTGAGCAGTTCTTC. This chain connects TRBV4-3 to TRBJ2-1, with no clear D. Looked up from germline, CDR1 is LGHNA and CDR2 is YSLEER. The CDR3 is 14 amino acids. The germline V and J ends were trimmed by 0 bases and 9 bases, with 12 bases remaining between them.

The CDR3 loop reads CASSSRLNTEAFF. CDR3 sequence (DNA): TGTGCCAGCAGCTCAAGACTAAACACTGAAGCTTTCTTT. The J gene is TRBJ1-1, the V gene TRBV11-3, with unresolved D. V was pared by 4 bases and J by 2 bases, with 8 bases between. The germline V gene encodes CDR1 SGHNT and CDR2 YENEEA. The CDR3 runs to 13 residues.

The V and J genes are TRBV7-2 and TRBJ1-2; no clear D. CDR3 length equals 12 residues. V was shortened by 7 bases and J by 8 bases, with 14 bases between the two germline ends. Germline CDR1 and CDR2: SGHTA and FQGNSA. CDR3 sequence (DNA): TGTGCCAGCAACCTCGACCCGGGGGGCTACACCTTC. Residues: CASNLDPGGYTF.

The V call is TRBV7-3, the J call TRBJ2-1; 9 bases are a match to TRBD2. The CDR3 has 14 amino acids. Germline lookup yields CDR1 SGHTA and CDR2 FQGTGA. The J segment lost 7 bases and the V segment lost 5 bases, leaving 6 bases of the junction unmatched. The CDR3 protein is CASSPTSGGNEQFF. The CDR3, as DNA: TGTGCCAGCAGCCCGACTAGCGGTGGTAATGAGCAGTTCTTC.

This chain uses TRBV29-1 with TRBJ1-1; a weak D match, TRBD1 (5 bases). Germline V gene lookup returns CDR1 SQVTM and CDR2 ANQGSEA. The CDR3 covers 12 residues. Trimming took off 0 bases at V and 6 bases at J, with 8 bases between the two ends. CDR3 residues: CSVEDPGSEAFF. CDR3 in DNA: TGCAGCGTTGAAGATCCAGGGTCTGAAGCTTTCTTT.

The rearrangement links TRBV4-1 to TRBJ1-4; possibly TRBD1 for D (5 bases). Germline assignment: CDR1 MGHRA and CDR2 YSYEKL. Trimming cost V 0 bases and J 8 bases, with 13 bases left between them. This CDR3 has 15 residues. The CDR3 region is CASSQDAAGREKLFF. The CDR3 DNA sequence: TGCGCCAGCAGCCAAGACGCGGCAGGGAGGGAAAAACTGTTTTTT.

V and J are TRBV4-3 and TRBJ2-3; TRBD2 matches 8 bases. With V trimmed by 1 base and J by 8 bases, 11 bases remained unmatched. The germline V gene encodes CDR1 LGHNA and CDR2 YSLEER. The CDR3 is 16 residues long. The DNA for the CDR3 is TGCGCCAGCAGCCAAGTGGCTCTAGCGGGCGGGGGTACGCAGTATTTT. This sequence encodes CASSQVALAGGGTQYF.